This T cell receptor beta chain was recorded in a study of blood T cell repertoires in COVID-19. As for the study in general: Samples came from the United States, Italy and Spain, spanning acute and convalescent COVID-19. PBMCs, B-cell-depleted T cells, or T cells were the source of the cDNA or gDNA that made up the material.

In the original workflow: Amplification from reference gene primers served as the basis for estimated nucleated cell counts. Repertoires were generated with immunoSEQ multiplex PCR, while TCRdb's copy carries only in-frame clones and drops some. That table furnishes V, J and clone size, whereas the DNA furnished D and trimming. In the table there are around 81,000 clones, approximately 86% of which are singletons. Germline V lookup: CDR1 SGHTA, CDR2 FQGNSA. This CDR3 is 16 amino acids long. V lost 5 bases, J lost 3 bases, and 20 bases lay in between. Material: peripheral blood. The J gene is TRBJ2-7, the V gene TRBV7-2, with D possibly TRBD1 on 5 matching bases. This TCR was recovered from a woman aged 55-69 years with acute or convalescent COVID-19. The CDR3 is CASSPRQPTAGYEQYF. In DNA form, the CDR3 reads TGTGCCAGCAGCCCCCGACAGCCAACAGCCGGCTACGAGCAGTACTTC.